This entry is about one T cell receptor beta chain. This entry comes from a study of T cell changes during pregnancy in multiple sclerosis. Some clones are missing from TCRdb's copy, which holds only in-frame ones; the method was immunoSEQ multiplex PCR. The repertoire holds under 45,000 clones, with around nine tenths as singletons. V lost 3 bases, J lost 8 bases, and 22 bases lay in between. The germline CDR1 and CDR2 sequences are SGHVS and FQNEAQ. The CDR3 sequence is 16 residues long. The specimen comprised CD8+ T cells from peripheral blood mononuclear cells, sampled in the first trimester of pregnancy. The rearrangement uses TRBV7-8 and TRBJ1-2; no definite D call. This sequence originates from a female donor with multiple sclerosis, enrolled in a pregnancy study. As DNA, the CDR3 is TGTGCCAGCAGCTTTTCCTGGGAGGTCAGTCCTCGGGGCTACACCTTC. As protein: CASSFSWEVSPRGYTF.